This T cell receptor (beta chain) derives from a study of blood T cell repertoires in COVID-19. Turning to the study itself: Samples taken during acute and convalescent COVID-19 were collected in the United States, Italy and Spain.

Across 20 to 25 US areas, participants ranged in age from about 18 to 100 years. Trimming took 3 bases from V and 6 from J; bases not matched to a gene: 11. The CDR3 is 16 residues long. Germline V gene lookup returns CDR1 DFQATT and CDR2 SNEGSKA (reference sequence). Sequenced by immunoSEQ multiplex PCR; TCRdb stores in-frame clones only, minus some. There are 240,000 or so clones in the sample; about nine tenths occur only once, and 0.85% to 0.9% lies in the top ten. This TCR was sampled from a man aged 50 or older who had been exposed to COVID-19. The rearrangement links TRBV20-1 to TRBJ2-2, with TRBD2 identical over 9 bases. Sequencing input: PBMCs or T cells enriched from blood (not recorded which). The CDR3: CSASWEAGGGSGELFF. The CDR3 bases are TGCAGTGCTAGTTGGGAAGCGGGAGGAGGGTCCGGGGAGCTGTTTTTT.